This T cell receptor (beta chain) was found in a study of T cells in Graves' hyperthyroidism and ophthalmopathy. A NOSPECS grade of at least 4, a Clinical Activity Score of at least 3 and duration under 3 months were recorded in ophthalmopathy patients. From RNA transcripts, TCR beta CDR3 regions were amplified. HTBI primers were the set used in a first-round RT-PCR of the TCR CDR3. TCRdb re-called the multiplex PCR reads through MiXCR, storing one row per CDR3 protein. The sample includes about 300,000 distinct CDR3 sequences, roughly a fifth of them seen just once. This clonotype was observed a handful of times. Its antigen is not identified. Whole-study findings and limits: The model foresaw ophthalmopathy a median roughly 6 months prior to onset.

V lost 0 bases and J 0 bases, leaving 13 bases between the germline ends. The germline V gene encodes CDR1 SGDLS and CDR2 YYNGEE. The CDR3 covers 17 residues. The chain uses TRBV9 and TRBJ2-1; D is perhaps TRBD2 (6 bases). Sequenced input: blood. This clonotype originated in a man aged 50 to 60 with Graves' ophthalmopathy. In nucleotides, the CDR3 is TGTGCCAGCAGCGTAGCTCATAGCGGAAACTCCTACAATGAGCAGTTCTTC. Translated: CASSVAHSGNSYNEQFF.